The T cell receptor (beta chain) described here comes from a study of a mutant IDH1 vaccine in newly diagnosed glioma. Study as a whole: Treated patients, averaging roughly 40 years, were roughly 60% male and approximately 38% female. General study findings and limits: Seemingly, pseudoprogression had no relation to changes in the top peripheral T cell clonotypes.

Using immunoSEQ multiplex PCR, the repertoire was profiled, and TCRdb retains in-frame clones only, with some absent. The sample carries approximately 35,000 clones, around 90% recorded once. Trimming took 4 bases from V and 5 from J; bases not matched to a gene: 4. Germline V gene sequence: CDR1 SNHLY, CDR2 FYNNEI. The CDR3 contains 15 residues. Time point defined: week 47, end of study. Vaccine doses each comprised 300 ug of mutant IDH1 20-mer peptide, with topical imiquimod. During weeks 1, 3, 5, 7, 11, 15, 19 and 23, patients received eight vaccinations. On this clone: Its target is unknown.

This rearrangement joins TRBV2 to TRBJ2-1, with 11 bases aligning to TRBD2. Sequenced material: PBMCs, taken from a glioma patient whose treatment included an IDH1 peptide vaccine. This receptor was obtained from a woman aged 40-49 years with glioma. This CDR3 reads CASSVLLAGDNEQFF. CDR3 bases: TGTGCCAGCAGTGTGTTACTAGCGGGAGACAATGAGCAGTTCTTC.